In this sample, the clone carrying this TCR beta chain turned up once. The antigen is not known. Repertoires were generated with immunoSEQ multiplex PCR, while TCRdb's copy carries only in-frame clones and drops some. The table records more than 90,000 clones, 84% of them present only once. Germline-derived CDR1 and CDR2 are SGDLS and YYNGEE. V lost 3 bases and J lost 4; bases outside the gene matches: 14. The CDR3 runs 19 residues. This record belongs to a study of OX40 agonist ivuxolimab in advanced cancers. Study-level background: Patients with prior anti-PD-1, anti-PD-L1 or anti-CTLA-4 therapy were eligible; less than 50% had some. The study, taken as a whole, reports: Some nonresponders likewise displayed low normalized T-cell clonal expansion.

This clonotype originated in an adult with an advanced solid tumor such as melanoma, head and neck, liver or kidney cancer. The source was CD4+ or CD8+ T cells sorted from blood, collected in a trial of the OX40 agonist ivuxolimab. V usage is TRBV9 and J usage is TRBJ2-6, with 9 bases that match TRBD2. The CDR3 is CASSATVWRGGPGANVLTF. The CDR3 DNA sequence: TGTGCCAGCAGCGCCACCGTCTGGCGGGGGGGCCCCGGGGCCAACGTCCTGACTTTC.